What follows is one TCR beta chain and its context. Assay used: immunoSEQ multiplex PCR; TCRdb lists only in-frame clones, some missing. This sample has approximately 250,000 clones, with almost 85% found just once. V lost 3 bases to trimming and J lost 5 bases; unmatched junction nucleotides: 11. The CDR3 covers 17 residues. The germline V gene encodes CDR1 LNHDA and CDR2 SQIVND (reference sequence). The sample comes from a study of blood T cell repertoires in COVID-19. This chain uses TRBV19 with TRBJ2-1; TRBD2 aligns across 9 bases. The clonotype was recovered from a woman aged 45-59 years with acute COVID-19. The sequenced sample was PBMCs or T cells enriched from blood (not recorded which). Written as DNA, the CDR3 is TGTGCCAGTAGTATTCAAGCGGGGGGACAAACTAACAATGAGCAGTTCTTC. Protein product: CASSIQAGGQTNNEQFF.